This TCR beta chain was recovered during a study of cytomegalovirus exposure and HLA in healthy donors. The germline V gene encodes CDR1 SEHNR and CDR2 FQNEAQ (reference sequence). CDR3 length: 14 residues. The ends were cut back, 3 bases at V and 3 bases at J, with 8 bases in the middle. Note on this clone: Its antigen is undetermined.

PCR employed 60 Vbeta and 13 Jbeta primers. Produced via immunoSEQ multiplex PCR; TCRdb's table is partial and in-frame only. The table has around 200,000 clones, approximately 80% seen once. Study-wide points: Looking again later, the authors saw that most CMV-associated TCR beta chains seemed HLA-restricted. Highly shared variants forming one cluster were likely a sequencing artifact.

The sequence was obtained from a girl aged 5 to 17 in good health and CMV-seronegative. The sequencing sample was made of PBMCs. The rearrangement uses TRBV7-9 and TRBJ1-4; D is perhaps TRBD1 (6 bases). Here the CDR3 reads CASSFGGSNEKLFF. The CDR3 DNA is TGTGCCAGCAGCTTTGGGGGCTCTAATGAAAAACTGTTTTTT.